The 5 T cell receptor beta chains listed next were all sequenced from one sample in a study of graft-versus-host responses after intestinal transplantation. The antigens of these receptors remain unknown. Data came from immunoSEQ multiplex PCR; TCRdb stores just in-frame clones and leaves some out. The data show around 90,000 clones, just under 95% seen once. Specimen: unstimulated CD4+ T cells sorted from spleen or lymph node cells, collected before intestinal transplant. The receptors derive from a human donor who received an intestinal transplant.

A remark on this clone: Within the sample, other DNA sequences also encode this same CDR3. The genes are TRBV9 and TRBJ2-1; 13 positions agree with TRBD2. This CDR3 has 17 amino acids. V dropped 0 bases and J dropped 7; count of bases not matched to a gene: 7. In germline, CDR1 is SGDLS, CDR2 YYNGEE. The CDR3 sequence: CASSVATGLAGVNEQFF. CDR3 coding DNA: TGTGCCAGCAGCGTAGCTACCGGACTAGCGGGAGTTAATGAGCAGTTCTTC.

The rearrangement links TRBV29-1 to TRBJ2-3; 8 bases align to TRBD2. The CDR3 sequence is 16 residues long. V shed 6 bases, J shed 0 bases, and the junction held 11 bases outside the gene matches. Germline V gives CDR1 SQVTM, CDR2 ANQGSEA. CDR3 region: CSVDPGLAESTDTQYF. DNA of the CDR3: TGCAGCGTAGACCCTGGACTAGCTGAAAGCACAGATACGCAGTATTTT.

The gene calls are TRBV10-1 and TRBJ2-1; D may be TRBD2 (5 bases). Looked up from germline, CDR1 is WNHNN and CDR2 is SYGVQD (reference sequence). The ends were cut back, 5 bases at V and 2 bases at J, with 13 bases in the middle. This CDR3 region has 15 residues. The CDR3 region is CASSRLADTYNEQFF. The CDR3 coding sequence is TGCGCCAGCAGTCGCCTAGCCGATACCTACAATGAGCAGTTCTTC.

In this sample, this clone turned up a few times. The chain has TRBV7-9 and TRBJ1-1; D is unresolved. Germline lookup yields CDR1 SEHNR and CDR2 FQNEAQ (reference sequence). The V and J ends lost 2 bases and 3 bases respectively, with 13 bases between them. The CDR3 contains 15 residues. Here the CDR3 DNA reads TGTGCCAGCAGCTTAATAGTGGTAAGAGACACTGAAGCTTTCTTT. It encodes CASSLIVVRDTEAFF.

Regarding this clone: The sample has other DNA sequences that encode this CDR3 too. The genes are TRBV28 and TRBJ2-3, with 7 bases aligning to TRBD2. Germline V gene data show CDR1 as MDHEN and CDR2 as SYDVKM. This CDR3 has 14 residues. V was pared by 7 bases and J by 0 bases, with 4 bases of the junction left unmatched. The CDR3 loop reads CASKSGTSTDTQYF. The DNA of the CDR3 is TGTGCCAGCAAGAGCGGGACTAGCACAGATACGCAGTATTTT.